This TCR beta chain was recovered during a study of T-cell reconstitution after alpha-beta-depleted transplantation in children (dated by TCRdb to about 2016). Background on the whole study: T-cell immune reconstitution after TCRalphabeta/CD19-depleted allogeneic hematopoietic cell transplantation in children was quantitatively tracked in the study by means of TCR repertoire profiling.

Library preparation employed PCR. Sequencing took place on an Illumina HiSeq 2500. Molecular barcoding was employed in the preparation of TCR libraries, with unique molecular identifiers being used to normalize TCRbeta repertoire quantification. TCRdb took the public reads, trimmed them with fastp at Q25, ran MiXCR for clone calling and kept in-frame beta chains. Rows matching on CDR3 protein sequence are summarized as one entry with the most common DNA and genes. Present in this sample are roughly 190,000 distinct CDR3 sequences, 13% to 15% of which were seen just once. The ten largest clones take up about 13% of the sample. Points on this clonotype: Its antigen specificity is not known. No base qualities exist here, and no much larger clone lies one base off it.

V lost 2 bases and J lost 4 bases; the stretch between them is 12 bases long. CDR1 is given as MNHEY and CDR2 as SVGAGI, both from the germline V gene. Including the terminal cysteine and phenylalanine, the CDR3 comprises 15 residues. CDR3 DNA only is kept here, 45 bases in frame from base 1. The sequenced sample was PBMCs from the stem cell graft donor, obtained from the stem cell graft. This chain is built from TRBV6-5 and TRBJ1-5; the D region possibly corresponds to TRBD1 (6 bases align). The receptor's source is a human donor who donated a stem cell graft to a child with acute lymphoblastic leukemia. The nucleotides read TGTGCCAGCAGTTACGGTAGGGGGTATAATCAGCCCCAGCATTTT. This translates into CASSYGRGYNQPQHF.